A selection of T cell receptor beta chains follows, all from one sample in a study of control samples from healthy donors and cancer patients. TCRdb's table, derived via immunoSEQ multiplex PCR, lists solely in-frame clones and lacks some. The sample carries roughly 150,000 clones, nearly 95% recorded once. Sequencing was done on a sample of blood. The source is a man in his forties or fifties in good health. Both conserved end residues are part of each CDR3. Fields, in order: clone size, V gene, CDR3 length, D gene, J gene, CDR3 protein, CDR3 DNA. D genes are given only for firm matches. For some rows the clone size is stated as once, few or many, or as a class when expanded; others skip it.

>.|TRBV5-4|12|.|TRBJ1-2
CASSQDIYGYTF
TGTGCCAGCAGTCAAGATATCTATGGCTACACCTTC
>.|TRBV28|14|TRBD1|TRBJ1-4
CASSDRGRDEKLFF
TGTGCCAGCAGTGACAGGGGCCGGGATGAAAAACTGTTTTTT
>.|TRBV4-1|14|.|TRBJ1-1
CASSQGGGNTEAFF
TGCGCCAGCAGCCAAGGGGGAGGGAACACTGAAGCTTTCTTT
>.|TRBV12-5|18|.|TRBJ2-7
CASGLVLPPDSYPYEQYF
TGTGCTAGTGGTTTGGTACTTCCGCCCGACAGCTACCCCTACGAGCAGTACTTC
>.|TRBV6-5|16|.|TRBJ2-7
CASSSDWTASNYEQYF
TGTGCCAGCAGTTCCGATTGGACAGCCTCGAACTACGAGCAGTACTTC
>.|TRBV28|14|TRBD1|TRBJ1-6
CASSSGQGRGPLHF
TGTGCCAGCAGTTCCGGACAGGGAAGAGGGCCCCTCCACTTT
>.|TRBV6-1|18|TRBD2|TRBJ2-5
CASSEVAASGRAWETQYF
TGTGCCAGCAGTGAAGTCGCTGCTAGCGGGAGGGCCTGGGAGACCCAGTACTTC
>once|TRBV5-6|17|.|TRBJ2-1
CASSFAGPTSSYNEQFF
TGTGCCAGCAGCTTTGCGGGACCAACAAGCTCCTACAATGAGCAGTTCTTC
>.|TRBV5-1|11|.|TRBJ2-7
CASSPGNEQYF
TGCGCCAGCAGCCCGGGGAACGAGCAGTACTTC
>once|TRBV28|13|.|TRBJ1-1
CASTHRENTEAFF
TGTGCCAGCACCCACAGGGAGAACACTGAAGCTTTCTTT
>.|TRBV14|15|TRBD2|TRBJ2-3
CASNPGAGGTDTQYF
TGTGCCAGCAACCCTGGGGCGGGAGGTACAGATACGCAGTATTTT
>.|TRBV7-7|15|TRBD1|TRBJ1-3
CASSASGGAGNTIYF
TGTGCTAGCAGCGCTTCAGGGGGCGCTGGAAACACCATATATTTT
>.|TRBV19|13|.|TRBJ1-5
CASSTGLGQPQHF
TGTGCCAGTAGTACAGGGTTAGGTCAGCCCCAGCATTTT
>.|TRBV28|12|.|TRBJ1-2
CASMRSNYGYTF
TGTGCCAGCATGAGAAGTAACTATGGCTACACCTTC
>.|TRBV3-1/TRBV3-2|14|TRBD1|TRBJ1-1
CASSQTSGQLGAFF
TGTGCCAGCAGCCAAACCTCGGGACAGTTAGGAGCTTTCTTT
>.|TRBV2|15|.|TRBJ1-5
CASSSPPGGNQPQHF
TGTGCCAGCAGTTCCCCTCCAGGTGGTAATCAGCCCCAGCATTTT
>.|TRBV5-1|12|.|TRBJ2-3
CASSLDLDTQYF
TGCGCCAGCAGCTTGGATCTAGATACGCAGTATTTT
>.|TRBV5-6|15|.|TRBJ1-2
CASSLGTHRANGYTF
TGTGCCAGCAGCTTGGGTACCCACAGGGCAAACGGCTACACCTTC
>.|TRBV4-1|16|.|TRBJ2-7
CASSPSGGVFTYEQYF
TGCGCCAGCAGCCCCAGTGGCGGGGTATTCACCTACGAGCAGTACTTC
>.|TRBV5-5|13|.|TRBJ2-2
CASSLLESGELFF
TGTGCCAGCAGCTTGTTGGAAAGCGGGGAGCTGTTTTTT
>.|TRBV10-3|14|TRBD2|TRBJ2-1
CAISAGLAYNEQFF
TGTGCCATCAGTGCGGGACTAGCCTACAATGAGCAGTTCTTC
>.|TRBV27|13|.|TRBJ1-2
CASSPTLNYGYTF
TGTGCCAGCAGTCCGACACTTAACTATGGCTACACCTTC
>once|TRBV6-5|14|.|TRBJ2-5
CASSSHGGRETQYF
TGTGCCAGCAGTTCCCACGGGGGTAGGGAGACCCAGTACTTC
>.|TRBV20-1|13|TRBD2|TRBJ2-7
CSASVAGVREQYF
TGCAGTGCTAGTGTAGCGGGAGTACGCGAGCAGTACTTC
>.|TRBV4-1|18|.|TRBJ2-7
CASSQEGRGRDYPYEQYF
TGCGCCAGCAGCCAAGAAGGGAGAGGGCGGGATTACCCCTACGAGCAGTACTTC
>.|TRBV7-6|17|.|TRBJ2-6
CASSLRSRSSGANVLTF
TGTGCCAGCAGCTTAAGGTCAAGGAGCTCTGGGGCCAACGTCCTGACTTTC
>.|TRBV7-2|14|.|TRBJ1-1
CASRYDIRNTEAFF
TGTGCCAGCAGATATGACATCAGGAACACTGAAGCTTTCTTT
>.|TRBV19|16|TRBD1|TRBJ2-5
CASSLTGALQGETQYF
TGTGCCAGTAGCTTGACAGGGGCCCTACAGGGGGAGACCCAGTACTTC
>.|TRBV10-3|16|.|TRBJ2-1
CAISERTDSSYNEQFF
TGTGCCATCAGTGAACGGACAGATAGCTCCTACAATGAGCAGTTCTTC
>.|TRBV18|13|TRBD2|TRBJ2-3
CASSPLAGDTQYF
TGTGCCAGCTCACCTCTAGCGGGAGATACGCAGTATTTT
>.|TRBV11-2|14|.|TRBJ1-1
CASRKQGTYREAFF
TGTGCCAGCAGGAAGCAGGGGACCTACCGGGAAGCTTTCTTT
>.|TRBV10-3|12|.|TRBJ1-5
CAISEGDQPQHF
TGTGCCATCAGTGAGGGTGATCAGCCCCAGCATTTT
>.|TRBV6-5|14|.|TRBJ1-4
CASSWSSGDEKLFF
TGTGCCAGCTCTTGGTCATCGGGTGATGAAAAACTGTTTTTT
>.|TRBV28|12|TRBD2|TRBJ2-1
CASRTSANEQFF
TGTGCCAGCAGGACTAGCGCGAATGAGCAGTTCTTC
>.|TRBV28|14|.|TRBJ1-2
CASSLIKVTYGYTF
TGTGCCAGCAGTTTAATCAAGGTCACCTATGGCTACACCTTC
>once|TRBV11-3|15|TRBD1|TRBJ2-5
CASSSNPGQQETQYF
TGTGCCAGCAGCTCAAACCCGGGACAGCAAGAGACCCAGTACTTC
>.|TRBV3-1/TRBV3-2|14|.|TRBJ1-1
CASSQLTVPPAAFF
TGTGCCAGCAGCCAATTGACAGTACCCCCGGCAGCTTTCTTT
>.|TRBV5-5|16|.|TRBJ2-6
CASSLGPDSGANVLTF
TGTGCCAGCAGCTTGGGTCCGGACTCTGGGGCCAACGTCCTGACTTTC
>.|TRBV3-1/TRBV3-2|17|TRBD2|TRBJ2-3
CASSQHRTSGSTDTQYF
TGTGCCAGCAGCCAGCACCGGACTAGCGGGAGCACAGATACGCAGTATTTT
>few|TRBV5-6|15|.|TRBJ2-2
CASSLEWGTGGELFF
TGTGCCAGCAGCTTGGAGTGGGGGACTGGCGGGGAGCTGTTTTTT
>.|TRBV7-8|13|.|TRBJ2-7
CASSSLLADEQYF
TGTGCCAGCAGCTCTCTACTAGCAGACGAGCAGTACTTC
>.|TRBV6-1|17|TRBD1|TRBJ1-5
CASSKGTGGWSNQPQHF
TGTGCCAGCAGTAAAGGGACAGGGGGATGGAGCAATCAGCCCCAGCATTTT
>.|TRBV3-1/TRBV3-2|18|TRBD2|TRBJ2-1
CASSPGTSGREGLNEQFF
TGTGCCAGCAGCCCCGGGACTAGCGGGAGGGAGGGTCTAAATGAGCAGTTCTTC
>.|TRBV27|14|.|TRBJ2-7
CASSLYRHSYEQYF
TGTGCCAGCAGTTTGTACAGACACTCCTACGAGCAGTACTTC
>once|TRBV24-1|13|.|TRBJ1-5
CATSLSGNQPQHF
TGTGCCACCAGTTTAAGCGGGAATCAGCCCCAGCATTTT
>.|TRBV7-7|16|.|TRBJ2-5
CASSSTSGTYQETQYF
TGTGCTAGCAGCTCCACTTCGGGGACGTACCAAGAGACCCAGTACTTC
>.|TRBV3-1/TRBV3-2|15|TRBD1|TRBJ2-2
CASSPGTGSTGELFF
TGTGCCAGCAGTCCCGGGACAGGGTCCACCGGGGAGCTGTTTTTT
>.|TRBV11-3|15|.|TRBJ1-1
CASSSSGGLNTEAFF
TGTGCCAGCAGCTCCTCGGGGGGTTTGAACACTGAAGCTTTCTTT
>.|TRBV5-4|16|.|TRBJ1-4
CASSPGPTGVNEKLFF
TGTGCCAGCAGCCCGGGTCCGACAGGAGTTAATGAAAAACTGTTTTTT